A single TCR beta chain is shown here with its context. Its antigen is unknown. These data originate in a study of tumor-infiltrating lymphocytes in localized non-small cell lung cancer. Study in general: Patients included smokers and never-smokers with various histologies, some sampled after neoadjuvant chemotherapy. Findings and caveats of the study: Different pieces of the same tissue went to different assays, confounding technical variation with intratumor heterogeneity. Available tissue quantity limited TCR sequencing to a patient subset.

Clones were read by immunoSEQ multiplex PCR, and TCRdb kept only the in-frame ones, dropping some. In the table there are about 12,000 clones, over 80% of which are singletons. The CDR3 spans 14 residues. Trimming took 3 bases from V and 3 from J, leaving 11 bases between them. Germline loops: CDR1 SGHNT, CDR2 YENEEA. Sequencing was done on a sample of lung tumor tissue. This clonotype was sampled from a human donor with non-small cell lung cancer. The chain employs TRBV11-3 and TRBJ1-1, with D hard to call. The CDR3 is CASSFRQSYTEAFF. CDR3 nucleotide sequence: TGTGCCAGCAGCTTCCGGCAGTCTTACACTGAAGCTTTCTTT.